The 23 T cell receptor beta chains in this list originate from one sample, sequenced in a study of CD8+ T cells in alopecia areata (dated by TCRdb to the late 2010s). Libraries were constructed by the immunoSEQ multiplex PCR assay. RNA was extracted from all samples and reverse transcribed into cDNA, which served as template for TCR sequencing. The immuneACCESS repertoire file appears here via TCRdb, limited to in-frame rearrangements. These files lack a portion of the clones; in checked studies, under half of the deficit traces to unresolved V genes, and the cause of the others is not known. The sample table holds 120,000 to 150,000 clones, of which about 90% were seen once. Over 13% of the sample is held by the ten biggest clonotypes. In the paper's terms, the time point label means: baseline before oral tofacitinib. The sample consisted of CD8+ T cells sorted from blood, taken at week 0. Receptors originate from a human donor with alopecia areata.

V is TRBV5-1 and J is TRBJ2-1; no clear D. Looked up from germline, CDR1 is SGHRS and CDR2 is YFSETQ. The V gene lost 2 bases and the J gene lost 8 bases, with 5 bases spanning the gap. The CDR3 is made up of 11 amino acids. CDR3 sequence reads: CASSFMDEQFF. The CDR3 coding sequence is TGCGCCAGCAGCTTCATGGATGAGCAGTTCTTC.

On this clone: The identical CDR3 is also encoded by other nucleotide sequences in the sample. The genes are TRBV11-2 and TRBJ1-1; a weak D match, TRBD1 (5 bases). The V end was cut by 5 bases, the J end by 1 base, with 8 bases between. The CDR3 runs to 13 residues. Per germline, CDR1 SGHAT and CDR2 FQNNGV. CDR3 region: CASSPTGNTEAFF. The CDR3 coding sequence is TGTGCCAGCAGCCCAACAGGGAACACTGAAGCTTTCTTT.

This clone has a handful of counts. The chain recombines TRBV11-2 with TRBJ2-5, with 7 bases aligning to TRBD2. This CDR3 comprises 16 residues. The V and J ends lost 2 bases and 3 bases, in that order; junction bases with no gene match: 9. Per germline, CDR1 SGHAT and CDR2 FQNNGV. The CDR3 reads CASSLRAGRLEETQYF. CDR3 sequence (DNA): TGTGCCAGCAGCTTAAGAGCGGGAAGGCTGGAAGAGACCCAGTACTTC.

DNA of the CDR3: TGCAGCGCGGTGTTAGTTCAGGGGGCCCCCACAGATACGCAGTATTTT. Translating gives CSAVLVQGAPTDTQYF. The V gene is TRBV29-1, the J gene TRBJ2-3; TRBD1 aligns across 8 bases. The V and J ends lost 7 bases and 2 bases, in that order; junction bases with no gene match: 14. The length of the CDR3 is 16 residues. Germline V CDR1 and CDR2: SQVTM, ANQGSEA.

This sequence joins TRBV7-9 and TRBJ2-3; D perhaps matches TRBD1 (5 bases). V was shortened by 5 bases and J by 0 bases, with 21 bases between the two germline ends. In germline, CDR1 is SEHNR, CDR2 FQNEAQ (reference sequence). This CDR3 is 18 amino acids long. In DNA form, the CDR3 reads TGTGCCAGCAGCCCCAGGGAAAGGGAATTGGAGAGCACAGATACGCAGTATTTT. Translation: CASSPRERELESTDTQYF. Full variable domain (remainder filled in from reference TRBV7-9 and TRBJ2-3): DTGVSQNPRHKITKRGQNVTFRCDPISEHNRLYWYRQTLGQGPEFLTYFQNEAQLEKSRLLSDRFSAERPKGSFSTLEIQRTEQGDSAMYLCASSPRERELESTDTQYFGPGTRLTVL.

The chain has TRBV27 and TRBJ2-3; D is ambiguous. The CDR3 is 12 amino acids. Germline values: CDR1 MNHEY, CDR2 SMNVEV (reference sequence). V was clipped by 6 bases and J by 3 bases, with 7 bases between them. CDR3 amino acids: CASRSSTDTQYF. The CDR3 DNA sequence: TGTGCCAGCAGATCCAGTACAGATACGCAGTATTTT.

This clone has more than one count but fewer than ten. The V call is TRBV5-4, the J call TRBJ2-3; tentatively, D is TRBD1 or TRBD2 (6 bases each). The length of the CDR3 is 15 residues. The V gene's germline CDR1 is SGHNT and CDR2 YYREEE (reference sequence). Trimming pared 2 bases from V and 1 base from J, leaving 11 bases between. The CDR3 sequence is CASSFGGGRTDTQYF. DNA of the CDR3: TGTGCCAGCAGCTTTGGAGGGGGGCGCACAGATACGCAGTATTTT.

In regard to this clone: Given a far larger clone just one base away, this is likely a sequencing read error. J is TRBJ2-1 and V is TRBV5-5; D uncertain. Germline values: CDR1 SGHKS, CDR2 YYEKEE (reference sequence). The CDR3 runs 10 residues. V was pared by 2 bases and J by 6 bases, with 0 bases between. The CDR3 here is CASSFNEQFF. DNA of the CDR3: TGTGCCAGCAGCTTCAATGAGCAGTTCTTC.

As regards this clone: Other DNA sequences of this sample code for an identical CDR3. The chain joins TRBV9 to TRBJ2-7, with 7 bases identical to TRBD1. Trimming cost V 3 bases and J 6 bases; bases outside gene matches: 3. CDR1 and CDR2 from the germline V gene are SGDLS and YYNGEE. The CDR3 extends over 12 amino acids. The CDR3 bases are TGTGCCAGCAGCGGCTCAGGGGGCGAGCAGTACTTC. It codes for CASSGSGGEQYF.

This chain uses TRBV29-1 with TRBJ2-7; 9 positions match TRBD1. Looked up from germline, CDR1 is SQVTM and CDR2 is ANQGSEA. The CDR3 covers 12 residues. The J segment lost 3 bases and the V segment lost 4 bases, leaving 1 base of the junction unmatched. DNA of the CDR3: TGCAGCGTTGGGGACAGGGACTACGAGCAGTACTTC. As protein: CSVGDRDYEQYF.

The table lists this clone with a count of one. CDR3 protein: CASSAADSAYEQYF. In DNA, the CDR3 is TGTGCCAGCAGCGCCGCGGACAGTGCCTACGAGCAGTACTTC. The V and J genes are TRBV9 and TRBJ2-7; the D gene is possibly TRBD1 (6 bases). V gave up 3 bases and J gave up 2 bases, with 12 bases separating them. The germline V gene encodes CDR1 SGDLS and CDR2 YYNGEE. There are 14 residues in the CDR3.

The rearrangement uses TRBV9 and TRBJ2-2, with D possibly called TRBD1 or TRBD2 (5 bases each). V was trimmed by 5 bases and J by 5 bases, leaving 13 bases between them. Germline V CDR1 and CDR2: SGDLS, YYNGEE. The CDR3 is made up of 14 amino acids. CDR3 sequence reads: CASRPGTETGELFF. In DNA, the CDR3 is TGTGCCAGCAGACCGGGGACGGAGACCGGGGAGCTGTTTTTT.

This chain joins TRBV6-1 and TRBJ2-7, with D perhaps matching TRBD1 (6 bases). The CDR3 runs 15 residues. The V end lost 2 bases, the J end lost 0 bases, and 11 bases lay between the germline ends. Germline V gives CDR1 MNHNS, CDR2 SASEGT. The CDR3 DNA reads TGTGCCAGCAGTGAACTCAGGGGCGCCTCCTACGAGCAGTACTTC. It is translated as CASSELRGASYEQYF.

The V gene is TRBV7-8, the J gene TRBJ2-2; D ambiguous. CDR1 and CDR2 (germline): SGHVS, FQNEAQ. Trimming removed 5 bases from V and 7 bases from J, with 5 bases in between. The CDR3 is 11 amino acids. The CDR3 DNA follows: TGTGCCAGCAGCCCAGGCGGGGAGCTGTTTTTT. Translated: CASSPGGELFF.

CDR3 DNA: TGTGCCAGCAGTCCCGGACTAGCGGACTACAATGAGCAGTTCTTC. Protein: CASSPGLADYNEQFF. This chain links TRBV27 with TRBJ2-1, with TRBD2 matching 10 bases. CDR1 MNHEY and CDR2 SMNVEV come from the germline V gene (reference sequence). V dropped 5 bases and J dropped 3; count of bases not matched to a gene: 4. The CDR3 sequence is 15 residues long.

This chain uses TRBV7-9 with TRBJ2-7, with a possible D match to TRBD2 (6 bases). In germline, CDR1 is SEHNR, CDR2 FQNEAQ (reference sequence). This CDR3 is 15 amino acids long. Trimming pared 5 bases from V and 2 bases from J, leaving 16 bases between. The CDR3 here is CASSPSERAAYEQYF. CDR3 in DNA: TGTGCCAGCAGCCCCTCGGAGCGGGCAGCCTACGAGCAGTACTTC.

The V and J genes are TRBV30 and TRBJ2-2; no clear D. This CDR3 spans 14 amino acids. Germline-derived CDR1 and CDR2 are GTSNPN and SVGIG (reference sequence). V lost 8 bases and J 0 bases, leaving 13 bases between the germline ends. CDR3 in DNA: TGTGCCACCCGTCCGGATCCGAACACCGGGGAGCTGTTTTTT. This codes for CATRPDPNTGELFF.

This sequence joins TRBV25-1 and TRBJ2-5; possible D gene TRBD2, 6 bases. Germline V gene lookup returns CDR1 MGHDK and CDR2 SYGVNS. Trimming took 3 bases from V and 9 from J, leaving 17 bases between them. The CDR3 length is 14 residues. CDR3 sequence (DNA): TGTGCCAGCAGTGACGATGCTAGGAGGGATCCCCAGTACTTC. Its protein is CASSDDARRDPQYF.

In DNA form, the CDR3 reads TGTGCCAGCAGTGGCCCAGGGTCTCAGCCCCAGCATTTT. Translation: CASSGPGSQPQHF. The chain combines TRBV2 with TRBJ1-5; TRBD1 might be the D (5 bases). Germline V gene lookup returns CDR1 SNHLY and CDR2 FYNNEI. V was pared by 4 bases and J by 6 bases, with 10 bases between. The length of the CDR3 is 13 residues. Full variable domain (remainder filled in from reference TRBV2 and TRBJ1-5): EPEVTQTPSHQVTQMGQEVILRCVPISNHLYFYWYRQILGQKVEFLVSFYNNEISEKSEIFDDQFSVERPDGSNFTLKIRSTKLEDSAMYFCASSGPGSQPQHFGDGTRLSIL.

The chain employs TRBV19 and TRBJ2-7; the match to TRBD2 covers 7 bases. Germline V gene data show CDR1 as LNHDA and CDR2 as SQIVND (reference sequence). Trimming at V came to 2 bases and at J to 2 bases, leaving 6 bases not matched to a gene. The CDR3 consists of 15 residues. Here the CDR3 DNA reads TGTGCCAGTAGTATATTACCTAGCGGAACCTACGAGCAGTACTTC. Encoded protein: CASSILPSGTYEQYF.

Remarks on this clone: The germline gene is not matched at one end of the junction; a read error may be the cause. The chain is built from TRBV6-5 and TRBJ2-1, with D possibly called TRBD1 or TRBD2 (5 bases each). Germline assignment: CDR1 MNHEY and CDR2 SVGAGI. The CDR3 extends over 13 amino acids. CDR3 amino acids: CASNYAGSGEQFF. The DNA of the CDR3 is TGTGCCAGCAATTACGCGGGTTCAGGGGAGCAGTTCTTC.

The chain combines TRBV5-6 with TRBJ1-1; D not certain. V lost 1 base and J lost 11, with 9 bases in between. Germline V gene data show CDR1 as SGHDT and CDR2 as YYEEEE. The CDR3 consists of 11 residues. CDR3 nucleotides: TGTGCCAGCAGCTTGTTCGGAGAGGCTTTCTTT. It translates to CASSLFGEAFF.

V and J are TRBV15 and TRBJ1-3, with D tentatively TRBD1 (5 bases). CDR1 and CDR2 from the germline V gene are LNHNV and YYDKDF (reference sequence). The CDR3 loop spans 14 amino acids. V lost 4 bases to trimming and J lost 2 bases, with 9 bases between them. In nucleotides, the CDR3 is TGTGCCACCAGCAACGGGGGTACTGGAAACACCATATATTTT. Amino acids: CATSNGGTGNTIYF.